Below are 4 T cell receptor beta chains sequenced from a single sample in a study of cytomegalovirus exposure and HLA in healthy donors. PCR was performed using 60 Vbeta and 13 Jbeta primers. The protocol was immunoSEQ multiplex PCR, while the TCRdb copy is restricted to in-frame clones and leaves out a portion. The data show approximately 110,000 clones, under 70% seen once. Sequencing was performed on PBMCs. The receptor set was obtained from a man between 18 and 29 years old in good health and CMV-seropositive.

The gene calls are TRBV14 and TRBJ1-2, with 9 positions matching TRBD1. From germline, CDR1 is SGHDN and CDR2 FVKESK. V gave up 5 bases and J gave up 5 bases; unmatched junction bases: 9. The CDR3 loop spans 15 amino acids. For the CDR3, the DNA is TGTGCCAGCAGCGCTCCGGGACAGGGCTTTTATGGCTACACCTTC. Amino acids: CASSAPGQGFYGYTF.

The chain employs TRBV4-1 and TRBJ1-6; 10 bases map to TRBD1. Germline V gene sequence: CDR1 MGHRA, CDR2 YSYEKL. CDR3 size: 18 residues. The junction had 14 bases not matched to a gene; V was cut back by 3 bases and J by 9 bases. The CDR3 DNA reads TGCGCCAGCAGCCACCTCGGCGCGGGAGACAGGGGGCTTTCACCCCTCCACTTT. Translation: CASSHLGAGDRGLSPLHF.

CDR3 in amino acids: CASSWGGNEQYF. The CDR3 DNA reads TGCGCCAGCAGCTGGGGGGGGAACGAGCAGTACTTC. This chain uses TRBV5-1 with TRBJ2-7, with 7 bases identical to TRBD2. V was clipped by 3 bases and J by 5 bases; unmatched bases: 2. CDR1 and CDR2 from the germline V gene are SGHRS and YFSETQ. CDR3 length: 12 residues. Full variable domain (outside the CDR3, taken from reference TRBV5-1 and TRBJ2-7): KAGVTQTPRYLIKTRGQQVTLSCSPISGHRSVSWYQQTPGQGLQFLFEYFSETQRNKGNFPGRFSGRQFSNSRSEMNVSTLELGDSALYLCASSWGGNEQYFGPGTRLTVT.

This clone has only a few counts. This chain uses TRBV5-6 with TRBJ1-1, with D perhaps TRBD1 (6 bases). Germline CDR1 is SGHDT and CDR2 is YYEEEE. The CDR3 covers 14 residues. V gave up 0 bases and J gave up 3 bases, with 9 bases separating them. CDR3: CASSLAGADTEAFF. The CDR3 region has the DNA TGTGCCAGCAGCTTGGCAGGGGCCGACACTGAAGCTTTCTTT.